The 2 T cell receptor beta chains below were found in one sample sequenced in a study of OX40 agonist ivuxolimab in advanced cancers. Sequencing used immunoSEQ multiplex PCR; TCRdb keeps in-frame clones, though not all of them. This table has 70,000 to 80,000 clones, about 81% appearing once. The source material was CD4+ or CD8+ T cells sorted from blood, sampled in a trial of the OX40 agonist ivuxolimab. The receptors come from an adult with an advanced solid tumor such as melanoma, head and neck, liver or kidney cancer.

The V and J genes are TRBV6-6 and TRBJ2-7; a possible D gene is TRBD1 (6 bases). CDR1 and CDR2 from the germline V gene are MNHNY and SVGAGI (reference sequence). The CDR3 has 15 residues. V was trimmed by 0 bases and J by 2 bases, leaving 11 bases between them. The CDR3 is CASSYSKGQTYEQYF. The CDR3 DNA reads TGTGCCAGCAGTTACTCGAAGGGACAAACCTACGAGCAGTACTTC.

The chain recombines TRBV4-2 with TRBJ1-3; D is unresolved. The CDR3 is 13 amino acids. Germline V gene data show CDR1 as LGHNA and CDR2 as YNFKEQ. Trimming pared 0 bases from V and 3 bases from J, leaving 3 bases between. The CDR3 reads CASSQDGGNTIYF. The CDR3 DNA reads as TGTGCCAGCAGCCAAGACGGTGGAAACACCATATATTTT.